Presented here are 6 T cell receptor beta chains from one specimen sequenced in a study of cytomegalovirus exposure and HLA in healthy donors. Sequencing used immunoSEQ multiplex PCR; TCRdb keeps in-frame clones, though not all of them. The sample has 120,000 to 150,000 clones; 87% are singletons. The sample was PBMCs. The receptors derive from a young man in good health and CMV-seropositive.

This chain uses TRBV9 with TRBJ2-1; tentatively, D is TRBD2 (6 bases). CDR3 length equals 17 residues. V dropped 0 bases and J dropped 0 bases, with 13 bases sitting between them. The germline gives CDR1 SGDLS, CDR2 YYNGEE. CDR3 DNA: TGTGCCAGCAGCGTAGCTGCTAGCGACTACTCCTACAATGAGCAGTTCTTC. It translates to CASSVAASDYSYNEQFF.

The CDR3 DNA reads TGTGCCAGCAGTTTACCAGGGTACGACTCCTACGAGCAGTACTTC. This gives the protein CASSLPGYDSYEQYF. The gene calls are TRBV28 and TRBJ2-7, with D perhaps TRBD1 (5 bases). The CDR3 is 15 amino acids. CDR1 and CDR2 (germline): MDHEN, SYDVKM. V gave up 2 bases and J gave up 0 bases, with 11 bases separating them.

The chain uses TRBV4-2 and TRBJ2-2; D uncertain. The CDR3 sequence is 15 residues long. CDR1 LGHNA and CDR2 YNFKEQ come from the germline V gene. Trimming stripped 0 bases from V and 3 bases from J, with 8 bases between. The DNA for the CDR3 is TGTGCCAGCAGCCAAGACATCGAGGACACCGGGGAGCTGTTTTTT. Protein: CASSQDIEDTGELFF.

The rearrangement uses TRBV19 and TRBJ1-1; D unclear. V dropped 3 bases and J dropped 3 bases, with 5 bases sitting between them. The CDR3 extends over 12 amino acids. Germline V gene sequence: CDR1 LNHDA, CDR2 SQIVND (reference sequence). The CDR3: CASSIGHTEAFF. The CDR3 DNA sequence: TGTGCCAGTAGTATTGGCCACACTGAAGCTTTCTTT.

This clone came up once. J is TRBJ2-7 and V is TRBV4-2; 10 bases align to TRBD2. In germline, CDR1 is LGHNA, CDR2 YNFKEQ. Trimming removed 4 bases from V and 3 bases from J; junction bases left unmatched: 6. The length of the CDR3 is 15 residues. CDR3 residues: CASSPRTSGLYEQYF. In nucleotides, the CDR3 is TGTGCCAGCAGCCCTAGGACTAGCGGTCTCTACGAGCAGTACTTC.

This sequence joins TRBV7-9 and TRBJ2-7, with a weak D call TRBD2 (5 bases). The V gene lost 5 bases and the J gene lost 2 bases, with 10 bases spanning the gap. The germline CDR1 and CDR2 sequences are SEHNR and FQNEAQ (reference sequence). This CDR3 is built from 13 residues. CDR3: CASSGMGAYEQYF. The CDR3 nucleotides are TGTGCCAGCAGCGGCATGGGAGCCTACGAGCAGTACTTC. The whole variable domain, filled in from reference TRBV7-9 and TRBJ2-7, reads DTGVSQNPRHKITKRGQNVTFRCDPISEHNRLYWYRQTLGQGPEFLTYFQNEAQLEKSRLLSDRFSAERPKGSFSTLEIQRTEQGDSAMYLCASSGMGAYEQYFGPGTRLTVT.